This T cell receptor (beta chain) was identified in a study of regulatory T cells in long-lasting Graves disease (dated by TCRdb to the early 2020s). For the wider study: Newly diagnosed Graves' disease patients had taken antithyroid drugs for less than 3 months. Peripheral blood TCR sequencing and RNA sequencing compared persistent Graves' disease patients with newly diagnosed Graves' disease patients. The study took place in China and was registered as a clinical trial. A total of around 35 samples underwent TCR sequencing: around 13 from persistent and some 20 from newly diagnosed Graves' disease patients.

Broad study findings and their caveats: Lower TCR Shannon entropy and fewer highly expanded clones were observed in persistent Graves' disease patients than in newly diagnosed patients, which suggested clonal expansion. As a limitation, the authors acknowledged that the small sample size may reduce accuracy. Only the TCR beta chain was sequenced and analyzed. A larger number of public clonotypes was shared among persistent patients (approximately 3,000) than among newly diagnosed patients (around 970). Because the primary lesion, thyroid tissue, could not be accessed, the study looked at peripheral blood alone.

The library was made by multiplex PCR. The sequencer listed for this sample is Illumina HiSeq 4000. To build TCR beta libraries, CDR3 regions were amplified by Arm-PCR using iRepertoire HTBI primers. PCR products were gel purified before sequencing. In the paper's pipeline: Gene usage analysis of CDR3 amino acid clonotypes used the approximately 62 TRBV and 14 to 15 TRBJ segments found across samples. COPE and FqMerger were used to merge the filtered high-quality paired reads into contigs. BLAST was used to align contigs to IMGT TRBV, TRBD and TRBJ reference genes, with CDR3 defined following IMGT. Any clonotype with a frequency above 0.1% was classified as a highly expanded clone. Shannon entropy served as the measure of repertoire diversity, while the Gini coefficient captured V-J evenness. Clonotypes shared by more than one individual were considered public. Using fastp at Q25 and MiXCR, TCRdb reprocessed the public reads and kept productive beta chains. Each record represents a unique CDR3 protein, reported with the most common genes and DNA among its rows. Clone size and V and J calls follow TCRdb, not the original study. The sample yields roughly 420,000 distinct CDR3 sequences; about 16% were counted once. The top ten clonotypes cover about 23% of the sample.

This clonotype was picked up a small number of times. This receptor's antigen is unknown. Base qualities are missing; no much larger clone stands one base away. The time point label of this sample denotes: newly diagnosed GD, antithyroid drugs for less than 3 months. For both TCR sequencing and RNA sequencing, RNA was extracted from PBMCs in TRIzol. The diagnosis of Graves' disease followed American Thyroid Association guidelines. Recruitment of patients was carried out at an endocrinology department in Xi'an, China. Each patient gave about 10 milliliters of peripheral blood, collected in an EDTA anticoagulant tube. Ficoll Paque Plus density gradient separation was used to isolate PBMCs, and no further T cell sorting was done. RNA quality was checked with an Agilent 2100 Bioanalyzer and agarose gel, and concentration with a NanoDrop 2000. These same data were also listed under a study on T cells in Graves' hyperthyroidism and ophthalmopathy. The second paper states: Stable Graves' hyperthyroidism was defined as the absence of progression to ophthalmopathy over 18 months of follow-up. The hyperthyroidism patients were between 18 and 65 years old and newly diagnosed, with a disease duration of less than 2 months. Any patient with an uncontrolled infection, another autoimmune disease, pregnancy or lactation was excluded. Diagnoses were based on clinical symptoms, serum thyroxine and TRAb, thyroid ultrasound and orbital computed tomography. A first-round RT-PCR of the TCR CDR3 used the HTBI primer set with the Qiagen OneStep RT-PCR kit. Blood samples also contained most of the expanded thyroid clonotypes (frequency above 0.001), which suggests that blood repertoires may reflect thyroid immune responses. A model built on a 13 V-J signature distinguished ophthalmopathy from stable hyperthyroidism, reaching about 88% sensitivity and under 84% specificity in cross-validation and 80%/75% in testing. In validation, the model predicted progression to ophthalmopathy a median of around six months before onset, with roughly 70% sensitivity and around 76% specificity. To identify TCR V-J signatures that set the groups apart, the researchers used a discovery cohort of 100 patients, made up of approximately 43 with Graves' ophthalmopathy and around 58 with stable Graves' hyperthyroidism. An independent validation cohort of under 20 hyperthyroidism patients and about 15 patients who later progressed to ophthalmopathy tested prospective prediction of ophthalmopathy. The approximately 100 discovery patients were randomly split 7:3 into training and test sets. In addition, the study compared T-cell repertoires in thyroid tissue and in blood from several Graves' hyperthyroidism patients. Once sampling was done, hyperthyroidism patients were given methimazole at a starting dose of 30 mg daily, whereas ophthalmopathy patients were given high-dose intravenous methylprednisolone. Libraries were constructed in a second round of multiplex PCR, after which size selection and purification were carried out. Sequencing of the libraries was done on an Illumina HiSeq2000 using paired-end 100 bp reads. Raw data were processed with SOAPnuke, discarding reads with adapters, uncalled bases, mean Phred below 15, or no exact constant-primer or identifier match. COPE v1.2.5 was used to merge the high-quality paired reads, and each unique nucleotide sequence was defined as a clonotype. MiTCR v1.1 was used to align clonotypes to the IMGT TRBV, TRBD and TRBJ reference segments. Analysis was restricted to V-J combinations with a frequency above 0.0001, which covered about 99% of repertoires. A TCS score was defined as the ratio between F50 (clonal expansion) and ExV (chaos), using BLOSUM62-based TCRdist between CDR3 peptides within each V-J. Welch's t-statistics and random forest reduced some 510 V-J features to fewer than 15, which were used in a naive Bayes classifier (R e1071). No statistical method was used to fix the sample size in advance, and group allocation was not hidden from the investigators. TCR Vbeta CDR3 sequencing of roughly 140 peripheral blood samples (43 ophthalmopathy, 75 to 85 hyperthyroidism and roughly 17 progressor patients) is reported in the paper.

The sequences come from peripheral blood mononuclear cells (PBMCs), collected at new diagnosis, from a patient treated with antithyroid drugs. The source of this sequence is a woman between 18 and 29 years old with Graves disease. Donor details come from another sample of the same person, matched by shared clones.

The bases are TGTGCCACCAGCCCGACAGGAAACTATGGCTACACCTTC. Its protein product is CATSPTGNYGYTF. The chain is assembled from TRBV12-3 or TRBV12-4 and TRBJ1-2, with TRBD1 perhaps the D gene, on 6 matching bases. V is reduced by 10 bases and J by 2 bases, leaving a spacing of 14 bases between them. CDR3 length: 13 amino acids, cysteine to phenylalanine. The sequence is cut down to CDR3 DNA, 39 bases in frame from base 1.